One and the same sample provided the 23 T cell receptor beta chains below, sequenced in a study of T cells in Graves' hyperthyroidism and ophthalmopathy. TCR beta CDR3 regions were amplified from RNA transcripts. With the HTBI primer set, the TCR CDR3 went through a first round of RT-PCR. TCRdb recomputed calls from the multiplex PCR reads with MiXCR, one row per CDR3 protein. The table has around 60,000 distinct CDR3 sequences, roughly 49% seen once. Sample: blood. These receptors were obtained from a woman aged 25 to 39 with Graves' ophthalmopathy.

In the case of this clonotype: A much larger clone sits a single nucleotide away, making a read error possible. J is TRBJ1-6 and V is TRBV10-3, with 8 bases aligning to TRBD1. J gave up 6 bases and V 11 bases, and 15 bases lay outside the gene matches. Germline values: CDR1 ENHRY, CDR2 SYGVKD. The CDR3 has 16 amino acids. CDR3 sequence (DNA): TGTGCCTGCAGTTCCCAGGGGGCGCGTGGTAATTCACCCCTCCACTTT. Translated: CACSSQGARGNSPLHF.

To note about this clonotype: At one end, the junction sequence differs from germline, possibly due to a read error. V usage is TRBV20-1 and J usage is TRBJ2-2; TRBD1 aligns across 7 bases. The CDR3 consists of 15 residues. Germline V gene sequence: CDR1 DFQATT, CDR2 SNEGSKA (reference sequence). The CDR3 sequence is CSARGTVVNTGELFF. The CDR3 DNA reads TGCAGTGCTAGGGGGACAGTCGTGAACACTGGGGAGCTGTTTTTT.

The chain recombines TRBV7-3 with TRBJ1-5; D perhaps matches TRBD1 (5 bases). Germline lookup yields CDR1 SGHTA and CDR2 FQGTGA. With 5 bases removed from V and 4 bases from J, the gap between germline ends came to 18 bases. The CDR3 is 16 residues long. CDR3 coding DNA: TGTGCCAGCAGCCCTTCCGGGACGCGCGAAAATCAGCCCCAGCATTTT. Residues: CASSPSGTRENQPQHF.

V is TRBV10-3 and J is TRBJ2-7; 7 bases fit TRBD2. The CDR3 consists of 15 residues. The trim removed 11 bases at V and 3 bases at J, leaving 16 bases unmatched. From germline, CDR1 is ENHRY and CDR2 SYGVKD. The CDR3 reads CAGRLAETVNYEQYF. The CDR3 region has the DNA TGTGCCGGGCGCCTAGCGGAGACTGTAAACTACGAGCAGTACTTC.

This clonotype has ten or more counts. The rearrangement links TRBV28 to TRBJ1-1; D might be TRBD1 (5 bases). Trimming stripped 11 bases from V and 4 bases from J, with 14 bases between. The CDR3 covers 12 residues. The germline V gene has CDR1 MDHEN and CDR2 SYDVKM. The CDR3 DNA reads as TGTGCCTCTAAGGCGGGGGGCACTGAAGCTTTCTTT. Its translation is CASKAGGTEAFF.

This clonotype showed up many times. This sequence joins TRBV28 and TRBJ1-1; weak D call: TRBD1 (5 bases). This CDR3 spans 14 amino acids. CDR1 is MDHEN, CDR2 SYDVKM, per germline. Trimming left V 3 bases short and J 3 bases short, with 11 bases between. The CDR3 loop is CASSFPGRHTEAFF. The CDR3 nucleotides read TGTGCCAGCAGTTTCCCGGGACGGCACACTGAAGCTTTCTTT.

The rearrangement uses TRBV2 and TRBJ2-1, with D possibly TRBD1 on 5 matching bases. CDR3 length equals 13 residues. Germline lookup yields CDR1 SNHLY and CDR2 FYNNEI. Deletions cut 4 bases from V and 8 bases from J, with 12 bases between. CDR3 nucleotide sequence: TGTGCCAGCAGTGCCGGTCCCAGGGATGAGCAGTTCTTC. It encodes CASSAGPRDEQFF.

Concerning this clonotype: Mismatch with germline at one junction end may stem from a read error. The rearrangement joins TRBV14 to TRBJ2-7; TRBD2 matches 7 bases. From germline, CDR1 is SGHDN and CDR2 FVKESK. The CDR3 extends over 15 amino acids. DNA of the CDR3: TGTGCCAGCAGCCAAGAGTCGCGGGAGCCCTACGGGCAGTACTTC. It translates to CASSQESREPYGQYF.

This clonotype was detected only once. A much more abundant neighbour one base away suggests this may be a read error. The chain carries TRBV3-1 and TRBJ1-2; weak D call: TRBD1 (6 bases). The CDR3 length is 12 residues. The V gene lost 3 bases and the J gene lost 7 bases, with 9 bases spanning the gap. Germline loops: CDR1 LGHDT, CDR2 YNNKEL (reference sequence). CDR3 amino acids: CASSQGAAGYTF. DNA for the CDR3: TGTGCCAGCAGCCAGGGGGCGGCTGGCTACACCTTC.

This clonotype was picked up one time. One end of the junction is discordant with germline, which a read error may explain. The J gene is TRBJ2-6, the V gene TRBV11-2; tentative D call: TRBD1 (6 bases). There are 13 residues in the CDR3. The germline V gene has CDR1 SGHAT and CDR2 FQNNGV. CDR3 region: CASSSGRGNILTF. In nucleotides, the CDR3 is TGTGCCAGCAGTTCAGGCAGGGGCAACATCCTGACTTTC. Drawing the rest from reference TRBV11-2 and TRBJ2-6, the complete variable domain is EAGVAQSPRYKIIEKRQSVAFWCNPISGHATLYWYQQILGQGPKLLIQFQNNGVVDDSQLPKDRFSAERLKGVDSTLKIQPAKLEDSAVYLCASSSGRGNILTFGAGSRLTVL.

The table lists this clonotype with many counts. The rearrangement links TRBV12-3 or TRBV12-4 to TRBJ2-1; D is ambiguous. V was shortened by 3 bases and J by 10 bases, with 7 bases between the two germline ends. The CDR3 is made up of 11 amino acids. The DNA for the CDR3 is TGTGCCAGCAGTTTTCTTCAGGAGCAGTTCTTC. This sequence encodes CASSFLQEQFF.

This clonotype was observed a few times. The chain joins TRBV18 to TRBJ2-7; the D is unclear. V gave up 2 bases and J gave up 3 bases, with 11 bases separating them. There are 14 residues in the CDR3. CDR1 is KGHSH, CDR2 LQKENI, per germline. The CDR3 DNA reads as TGTGCCAGCTCACCAGGCAGGACGCGCTACGAGCAGTACTTC. Protein: CASSPGRTRYEQYF.

This chain links TRBV6-5 with TRBJ2-6; a possible D gene is TRBD2 (5 bases). The CDR3 has 12 residues. Germline-derived CDR1 and CDR2 are MNHEY and SVGAGI. V was shortened by 6 bases and J by 6 bases, with 6 bases between the two germline ends. CDR3: CASSGEANVLTF. In DNA, the CDR3 is TGTGCCAGCAGCGGGGAGGCCAACGTCCTGACTTTC.

J is TRBJ2-7 and V is TRBV15, with TRBD1 matching 7 bases. The junction had 6 bases not matched to a gene; V was cut back by 1 base and J by 3 bases. The V gene's germline CDR1 is LNHNV and CDR2 YYDKDF (reference sequence). The CDR3 runs 15 residues. The CDR3 loop is CATSRVSTGSYEQYF. In nucleotides, the CDR3 is TGTGCCACCAGCAGAGTCTCGACAGGGAGCTACGAGCAGTACTTC.

The rearrangement uses TRBV6-5 and TRBJ2-3, with 7 nucleotides matching TRBD2. This CDR3 has 14 amino acids. The J segment lost 3 bases and the V segment lost 2 bases, leaving 2 bases of the junction unmatched. Germline CDR1 and CDR2: MNHEY and SVGAGI. The CDR3 sequence: CASSYGGGTDTQYF. The CDR3 DNA reads TGTGCCAGCAGTTACGGGGGAGGGACAGATACGCAGTATTTT.

This clonotype was seen ten or more times. It may be a read error: a sequence one base away is much more abundant. The genes are TRBV10-3 and TRBJ2-7, with D hard to call. Trimming shortened V by 0 bases and J by 5 bases, and 14 bases separated the two germline ends. CDR1 is ENHRY, CDR2 SYGVKD, per germline. The length of the CDR3 is 15 residues. CDR3 sequence (DNA): TGTGCCATCAGTGAGTCGAAACGGAGTGCCGACGAGCAGTACTTC. Encoded protein: CAISESKRSADEQYF.

This chain links TRBV15 with TRBJ2-1; a weak D match, TRBD2 (6 bases). Trimming removed 6 bases from V and 4 bases from J, with 16 bases in between. Per the germline V gene, CDR1 is LNHNV and CDR2 is YYDKDF (reference sequence). This CDR3 has 15 residues. CDR3 sequence (DNA): TGTGCCACCAGGACTAGTCAGGCCTCATACAATGAGCAGTTCTTC. It encodes CATRTSQASYNEQFF.

In this sample, this clonotype turned up many times. The J gene is TRBJ2-1, the V gene TRBV7-3; D tentatively fits TRBD1 or TRBD2 (5 bases each). Germline V lookup: CDR1 SGHTA, CDR2 FQGTGA. The germline V and J ends were trimmed by 1 base and 10 bases, with 17 bases remaining between them. The CDR3 sequence is 15 residues long. CDR3 residues: CASSLITGPLGEQFF. CDR3 bases: TGTGCCAGCAGCTTAATTACGGGACCCCTCGGGGAGCAGTTCTTC.

This clonotype has only one observation. The chain uses TRBV10-3 and TRBJ1-1, with D tentatively TRBD1 (5 bases). The CDR3 consists of 12 residues. V shed 8 bases and J shed 1 base, with 8 bases lying between them. In germline, CDR1 is ENHRY, CDR2 SYGVKD. The CDR3 region has the DNA TGTGCCATCGGGGGGGGGAACACTGAAGCTTTCTTT. This sequence encodes CAIGGGNTEAFF.

The chain combines TRBV7-6 with TRBJ1-6; TRBD1 might be the D (5 bases). CDR1 is SGHVS, CDR2 FNYEAQ, per germline. With 5 bases removed from V and 6 bases from J, the gap between germline ends came to 14 bases. This CDR3 is 15 amino acids long. This chain's CDR3 is CASSPGPGFNSPLHF. CDR3 nucleotide sequence: TGTGCCAGCAGCCCGGGACCGGGGTTTAATTCACCCCTCCACTTT.

This clonotype was recorded many times. This chain connects TRBV28 to TRBJ1-2; a possible D gene is TRBD1 (6 bases). CDR1 and CDR2 (germline): MDHEN, SYDVKM. Trimming stripped 4 bases from V and 7 bases from J, with 10 bases between. The CDR3 has 12 residues. Here the CDR3 reads CASSSATGGYTF. The CDR3 DNA reads TGTGCCAGCAGTTCGGCGACAGGTGGCTACACCTTC.

The chain joins TRBV11-1 to TRBJ1-4; no definite D call. Trimming removed 5 bases from V and 5 bases from J, with 15 bases in between. The length of the CDR3 is 15 residues. Germline lookup yields CDR1 SGHAT and CDR2 FQDESV (reference sequence). This chain's CDR3 is CASSLDRYYNEKLFF. The CDR3 DNA follows: TGTGCCAGCAGCCTTGATAGATACTACAATGAAAAACTGTTTTTT.

Concerning this clonotype: Mismatch with germline at one junction end may stem from a read error. The rearrangement uses TRBV19 and TRBJ2-1; 7 bases fit TRBD2. Germline CDR1 and CDR2: LNHDA and SQIVND (reference sequence). The CDR3 is made up of 15 amino acids. The CDR3 here is CACSIGGSSYNGQFF. CDR3 DNA: TGTGCCTGTAGTATAGGCGGGAGCTCCTACAATGGGCAGTTCTTC.